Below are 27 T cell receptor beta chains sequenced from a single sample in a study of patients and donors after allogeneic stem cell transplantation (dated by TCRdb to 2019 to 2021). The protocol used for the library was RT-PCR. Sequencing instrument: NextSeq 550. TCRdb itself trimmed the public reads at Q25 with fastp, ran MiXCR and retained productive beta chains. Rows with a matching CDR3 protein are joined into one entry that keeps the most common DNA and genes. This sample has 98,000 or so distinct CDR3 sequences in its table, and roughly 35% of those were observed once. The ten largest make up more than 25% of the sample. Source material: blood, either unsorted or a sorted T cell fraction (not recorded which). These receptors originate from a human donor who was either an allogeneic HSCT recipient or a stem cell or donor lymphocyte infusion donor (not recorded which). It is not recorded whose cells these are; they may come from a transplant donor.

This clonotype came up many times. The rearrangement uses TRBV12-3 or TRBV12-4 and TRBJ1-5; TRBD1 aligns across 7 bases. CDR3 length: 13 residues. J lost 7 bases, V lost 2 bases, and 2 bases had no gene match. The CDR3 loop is CASSLIGGQPQHF. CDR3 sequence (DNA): TGTGCCAGCAGTTTAATAGGGGGCCAGCCCCAGCATTTT.

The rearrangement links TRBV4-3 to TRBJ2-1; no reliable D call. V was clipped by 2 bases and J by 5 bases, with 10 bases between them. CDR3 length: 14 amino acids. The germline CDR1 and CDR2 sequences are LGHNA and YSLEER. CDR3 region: CASSQLRVNNEQFF. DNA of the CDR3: TGCGCCAGCAGCCAACTAAGGGTCAACAATGAGCAGTTCTTC.

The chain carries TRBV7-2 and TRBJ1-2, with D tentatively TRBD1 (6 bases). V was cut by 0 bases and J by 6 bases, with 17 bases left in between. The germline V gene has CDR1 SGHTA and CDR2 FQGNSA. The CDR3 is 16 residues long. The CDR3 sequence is CASSLAAGEGINGYTF. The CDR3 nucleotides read TGTGCCAGCAGCTTAGCGGCAGGGGAGGGGATTAATGGCTACACCTTC.

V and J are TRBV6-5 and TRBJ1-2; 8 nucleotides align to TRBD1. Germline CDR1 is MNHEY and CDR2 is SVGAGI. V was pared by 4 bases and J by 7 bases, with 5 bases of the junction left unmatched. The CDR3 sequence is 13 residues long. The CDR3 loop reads CASSFSGGSGYTF. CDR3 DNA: TGTGCCAGCAGTTTCTCAGGGGGCAGTGGCTACACCTTC.

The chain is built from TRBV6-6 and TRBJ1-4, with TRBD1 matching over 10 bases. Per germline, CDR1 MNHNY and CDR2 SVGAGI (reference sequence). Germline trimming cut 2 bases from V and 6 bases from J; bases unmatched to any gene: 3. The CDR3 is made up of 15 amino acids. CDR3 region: CASSYDRGRYEKLFF. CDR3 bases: TGTGCCAGCAGTTACGACAGGGGGCGATATGAAAAACTGTTTTTT.

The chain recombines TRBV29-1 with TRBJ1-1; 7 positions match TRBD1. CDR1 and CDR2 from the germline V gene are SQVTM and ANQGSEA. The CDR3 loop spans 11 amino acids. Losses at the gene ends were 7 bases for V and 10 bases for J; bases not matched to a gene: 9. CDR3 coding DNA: TGCAGCGCAAACGTCCCAGGGGGAGCTTTCTTT. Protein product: CSANVPGGAFF.

The CDR3 DNA reads as TGTGCCAGCAGTTCCTGGGGGCTGGCTAATGAAAAACTGTTTTTT. Protein product: CASSSWGLANEKLFF. The gene calls are TRBV27 and TRBJ1-4, with D perhaps TRBD1 (6 bases). There are 15 residues in the CDR3. Between the trimmed V and J ends, which lost 4 bases and 3 bases, there was a span of 12 bases. CDR1 is MNHEY and CDR2 is SMNVEV in the germline V gene (reference sequence).

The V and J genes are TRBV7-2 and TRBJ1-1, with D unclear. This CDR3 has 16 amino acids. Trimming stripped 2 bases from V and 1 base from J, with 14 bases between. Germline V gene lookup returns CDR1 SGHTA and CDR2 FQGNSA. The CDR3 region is CASSLRAAAGNTEAFF. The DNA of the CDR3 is TGTGCCAGCAGCTTAAGGGCCGCGGCGGGGAACACTGAAGCTTTCTTT.

The chain's CDR3 is CASGTSTNEQFF. CDR3 DNA: TGTGCCAGCGGGACTAGCACGAATGAGCAGTTCTTC. V and J are TRBV12-3 or TRBV12-4 and TRBJ2-1; 9 bases are shared with TRBD2. The CDR3 contains 12 residues. The V gene end was trimmed by 8 bases and the J gene end by 7 bases; junction bases not matched to a gene: 3.

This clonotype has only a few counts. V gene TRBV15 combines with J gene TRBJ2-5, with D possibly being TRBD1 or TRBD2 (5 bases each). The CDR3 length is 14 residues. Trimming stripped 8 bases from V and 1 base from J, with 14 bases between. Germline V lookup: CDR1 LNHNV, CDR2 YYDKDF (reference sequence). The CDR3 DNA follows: TGTGCCACCGGAGTTGGGGGTGCCCAAGAGACCCAGTACTTC. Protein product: CATGVGGAQETQYF.

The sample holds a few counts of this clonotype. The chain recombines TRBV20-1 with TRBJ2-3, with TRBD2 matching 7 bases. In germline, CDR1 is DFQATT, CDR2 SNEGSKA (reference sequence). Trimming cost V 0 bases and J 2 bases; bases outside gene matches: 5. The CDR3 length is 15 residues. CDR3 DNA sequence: TGCAGTGCTAGAGATCAGCGGGGAATCACAGATACGCAGTATTTT. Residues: CSARDQRGITDTQYF.

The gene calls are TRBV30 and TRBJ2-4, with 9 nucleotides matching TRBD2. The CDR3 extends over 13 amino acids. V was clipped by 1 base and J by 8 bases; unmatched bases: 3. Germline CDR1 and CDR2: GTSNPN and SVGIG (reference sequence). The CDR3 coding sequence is TGTGCCTGGAGTGCCGGGACTAGCCACATTCAGTACTTC. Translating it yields CAWSAGTSHIQYF.

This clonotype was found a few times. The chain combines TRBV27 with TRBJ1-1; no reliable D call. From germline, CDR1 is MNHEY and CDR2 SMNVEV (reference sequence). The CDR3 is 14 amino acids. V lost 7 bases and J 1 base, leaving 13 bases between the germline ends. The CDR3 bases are TGTGCCAGCACCATGCGCCCAGGGAACACTGAAGCTTTCTTT. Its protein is CASTMRPGNTEAFF.

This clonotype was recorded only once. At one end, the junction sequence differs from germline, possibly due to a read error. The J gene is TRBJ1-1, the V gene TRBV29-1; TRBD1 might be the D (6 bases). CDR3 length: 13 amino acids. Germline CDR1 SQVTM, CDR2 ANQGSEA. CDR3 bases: TGCAGCGTTGGGGGGGACATGAACACTGAAGCTATCTTT. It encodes CSVGGDMNTEAIF.

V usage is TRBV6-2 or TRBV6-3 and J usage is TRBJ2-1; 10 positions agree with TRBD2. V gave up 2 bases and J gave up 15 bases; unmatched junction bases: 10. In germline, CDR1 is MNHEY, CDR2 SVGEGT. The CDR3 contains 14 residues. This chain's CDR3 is CASSYRGLADQLFF. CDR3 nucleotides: TGTGCCAGCAGTTACCGTGGACTAGCGGACCAGCTGTTCTTC.

The CDR3 DNA reads TGTGCCACCAGCAGAGAGGCGGGCCCTAATGAAAAACTGTTTTTT. Translated: CATSREAGPNEKLFF. V and J are TRBV15 and TRBJ1-4; D unresolved. Trimming cost V 0 bases and J 3 bases, with 8 bases left between them. This CDR3 spans 15 amino acids. Germline V lookup: CDR1 LNHNV, CDR2 YYDKDF (reference sequence).

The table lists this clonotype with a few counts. This chain's CDR3 is CASSPTWTPVYNEQFF. The CDR3 bases are TGTGCCAGCAGCCCTACATGGACCCCCGTATACAATGAGCAGTTCTTC. The chain combines TRBV12-3 or TRBV12-4 with TRBJ2-1, with unresolved D. The CDR3 is 16 residues long. V shed 6 bases and J shed 4 bases, with 19 bases lying between them.

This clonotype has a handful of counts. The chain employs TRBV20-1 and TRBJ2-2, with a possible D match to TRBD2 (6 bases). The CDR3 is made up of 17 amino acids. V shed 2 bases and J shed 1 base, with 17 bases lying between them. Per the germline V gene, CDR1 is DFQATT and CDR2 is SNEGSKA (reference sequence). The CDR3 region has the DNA TGCAGTGCTAGACCTGCGGGACGCCCCTGGAACACCGGGGAGCTGTTTTTT. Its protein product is CSARPAGRPWNTGELFF.

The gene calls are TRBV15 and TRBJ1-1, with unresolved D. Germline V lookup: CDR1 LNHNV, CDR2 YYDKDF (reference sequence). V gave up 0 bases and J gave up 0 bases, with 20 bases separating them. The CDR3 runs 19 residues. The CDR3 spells CATSRDRRRITRMNTEAFF. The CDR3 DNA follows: TGTGCCACCAGCAGAGATCGGAGGAGGATAACGCGAATGAACACTGAAGCTTTCTTT.

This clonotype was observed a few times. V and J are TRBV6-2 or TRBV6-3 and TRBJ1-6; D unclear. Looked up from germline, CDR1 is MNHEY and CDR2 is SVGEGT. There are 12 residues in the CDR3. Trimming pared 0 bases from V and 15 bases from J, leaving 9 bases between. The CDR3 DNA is TGTGCCAGCAGTTACTCCCCGGCGGGCCTCCACTTT. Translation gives CASSYSPAGLHF.

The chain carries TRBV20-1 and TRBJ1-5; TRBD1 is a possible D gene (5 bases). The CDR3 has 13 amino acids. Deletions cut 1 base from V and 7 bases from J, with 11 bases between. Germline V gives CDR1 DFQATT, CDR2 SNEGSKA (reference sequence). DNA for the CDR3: TGCAGTGCTAGAGTCAGGGTAGGACAGCCCCAGCATTTT. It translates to CSARVRVGQPQHF.

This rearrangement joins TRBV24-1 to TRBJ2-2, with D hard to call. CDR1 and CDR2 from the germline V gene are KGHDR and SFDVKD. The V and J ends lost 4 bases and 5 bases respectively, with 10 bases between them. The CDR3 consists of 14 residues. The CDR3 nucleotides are TGTGCCACCAGTGACCCATCCTGGACCGGGGAGCTGTTTTTT. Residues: CATSDPSWTGELFF.

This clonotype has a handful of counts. CDR3 sequence: CASSVAGNTEAFF. The CDR3, as DNA: TGTGCCAGCAGCGTAGCGGGAAACACTGAAGCTTTCTTT. The chain recombines TRBV9 with TRBJ1-1; no clear D gene. The germline V gene has CDR1 SGDLS and CDR2 YYNGEE. This CDR3 has 13 residues. V gave up 0 bases and J gave up 2 bases, with 5 bases separating them.

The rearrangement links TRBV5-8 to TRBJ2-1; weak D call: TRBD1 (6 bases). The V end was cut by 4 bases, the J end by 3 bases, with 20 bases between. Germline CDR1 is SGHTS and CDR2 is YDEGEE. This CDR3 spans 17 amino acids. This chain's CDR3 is CASSPPWGQIIYNEQFF. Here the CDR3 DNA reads TGTGCCAGCAGCCCTCCCTGGGGGCAGATTATCTACAATGAGCAGTTCTTC.

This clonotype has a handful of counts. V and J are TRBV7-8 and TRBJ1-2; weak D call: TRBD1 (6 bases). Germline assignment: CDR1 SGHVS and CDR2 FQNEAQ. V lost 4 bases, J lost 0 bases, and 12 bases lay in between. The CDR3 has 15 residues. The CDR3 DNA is TGTGCCAGCAGCTCGGGACACAACCCTAACTATGGCTACACCTTC. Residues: CASSSGHNPNYGYTF.

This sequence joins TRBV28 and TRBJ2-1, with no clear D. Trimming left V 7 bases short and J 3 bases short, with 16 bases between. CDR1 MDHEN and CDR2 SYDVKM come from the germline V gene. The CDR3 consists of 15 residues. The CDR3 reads CASNKNPRSYNEQFF. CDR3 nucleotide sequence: TGTGCCAGCAATAAAAACCCTAGAAGCTACAATGAGCAGTTCTTC.

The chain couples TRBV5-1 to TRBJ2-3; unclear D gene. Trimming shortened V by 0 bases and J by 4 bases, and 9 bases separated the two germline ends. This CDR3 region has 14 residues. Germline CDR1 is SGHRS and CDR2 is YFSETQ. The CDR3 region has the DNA TGCGCCAGCAGCTTGGATAGAATGCCAGATACGCAGTATTTT. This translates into CASSLDRMPDTQYF.